The rows below give T cell receptor beta chains drawn from one sample of a study of blood T cell repertoires in COVID-19. Repertoires were generated with immunoSEQ multiplex PCR, while TCRdb's copy carries only in-frame clones and drops some. The sample has tens of thousands of clones; roughly four fifths are singletons. The sequenced sample consisted of peripheral blood. Every receptor here comes from a woman of 80 years or more with acute or convalescent COVID-19. Each CDR3 is given with its conserved first and last residue. Each record gives: CDR3 protein, CDR3 DNA, D gene, V gene, clone size, J gene. A D gene is named only where the DNA matches it firmly. Size is stated for part of the rows, as once, few or many counts, or as a class when the clone is expanded.

cdr3_aa: CASSQDTLTGINSPLHF; cdr3_nt: TGCGCCAGCAGCCAAGACACCCTAACAGGGATAAACTCACCCCTCCACTTT; d_call: -; v_call: TRBV4-1; clone_size: -; j_call: TRBJ1-6
cdr3_aa: CASSIDRKRAESDTQYF; cdr3_nt: TGTGCCAGTAGTATAGATCGTAAGCGGGCGGAAAGTGATACGCAGTATTTT; d_call: -; v_call: TRBV19; clone_size: -; j_call: TRBJ2-3
cdr3_aa: CASSLEAGAETQYF; cdr3_nt: TGCGCCAGCAGCTTGGAGGCAGGGGCGGAGACCCAGTACTTC; d_call: -; v_call: TRBV5-1; clone_size: -; j_call: TRBJ2-5
cdr3_aa: CASSLSGAANEQFF; cdr3_nt: TGTGCCAGCAGTTTATCAGGGGCAGCCAATGAGCAGTTCTTC; d_call: -; v_call: TRBV27; clone_size: -; j_call: TRBJ2-1
cdr3_aa: CASSLAGGQGVYGYTF; cdr3_nt: TGTGCCAGCAGCTTGGCTGGGGGACAGGGGGTGTATGGCTACACCTTC; d_call: TRBD1; v_call: TRBV5-6; clone_size: once; j_call: TRBJ1-2
cdr3_aa: CASSLEASGRSYNEQFF; cdr3_nt: TGTGCCAGCAGCTTGGAGGCTAGCGGGAGGTCTTACAATGAGCAGTTCTTC; d_call: TRBD2; v_call: TRBV5-6; clone_size: -; j_call: TRBJ2-1
cdr3_aa: CASSVQGTDTQYF; cdr3_nt: TGTGCCAGTAGTGTACAGGGCACAGATACGCAGTATTTT; d_call: -; v_call: TRBV19; clone_size: -; j_call: TRBJ2-3
cdr3_aa: CASSTTAGPYNEQFF; cdr3_nt: TGCGCCAGCAGCACCACAGCGGGACCCTACAATGAGCAGTTCTTC; d_call: TRBD2; v_call: TRBV5-1; clone_size: -; j_call: TRBJ2-1
cdr3_aa: CATSDRGLSTDTQYF; cdr3_nt: TGTGCCACCAGTGACCGTGGACTTAGCACAGATACGCAGTATTTT; d_call: -; v_call: TRBV24-1; clone_size: -; j_call: TRBJ2-3
cdr3_aa: CATSALGAKETQYF; cdr3_nt: TGTGCCACCAGTGCCTTGGGGGCAAAAGAGACCCAGTACTTC; d_call: -; v_call: TRBV24-1; clone_size: few; j_call: TRBJ2-5
cdr3_aa: CASIGLAVLTDTQYF; cdr3_nt: TGTGCCAGCATTGGCCTAGCGGTCCTCACAGATACGCAGTATTTT; d_call: TRBD2; v_call: TRBV2; clone_size: -; j_call: TRBJ2-3
cdr3_aa: CATSRESLFNTGELFF; cdr3_nt: TGTGCCACCAGCAGAGAGTCACTTTTCAACACCGGGGAGCTGTTTTTT; d_call: -; v_call: TRBV15; clone_size: -; j_call: TRBJ2-2
cdr3_aa: CASSDRDRIGTNYGYTF; cdr3_nt: TGTGCCAGTAGTGACCGGGACAGGATTGGCACTAACTATGGCTACACCTTC; d_call: TRBD1; v_call: TRBV19; clone_size: -; j_call: TRBJ1-2
cdr3_aa: CASSLGGRGGYTF; cdr3_nt: TGTGCCAGCAGCTTAGGGGGGCGCGGTGGCTACACCTTC; d_call: -; v_call: TRBV7-8; clone_size: once; j_call: TRBJ1-2
cdr3_aa: CASSPNGGQTEAFF; cdr3_nt: TGTGCCAGCAGCCCTAACGGGGGGCAAACTGAAGCTTTCTTT; d_call: -; v_call: TRBV7-9; clone_size: -; j_call: TRBJ1-1
cdr3_aa: CASSLSGVETQYF; cdr3_nt: TGTGCCAGCAGCTTAAGCGGAGTGGAGACCCAGTACTTC; d_call: -; v_call: TRBV7-9; clone_size: -; j_call: TRBJ2-5
cdr3_aa: CASSRTGTGYGYTF; cdr3_nt: TGTGCCAGCAGCCGGACAGGGACGGGCTATGGCTACACCTTC; d_call: TRBD1; v_call: TRBV5-6; clone_size: -; j_call: TRBJ1-2
cdr3_aa: CASTSTGGHSNQPQHF; cdr3_nt: TGTGCCAGTACTTCGACAGGGGGCCATAGCAATCAGCCCCAGCATTTT; d_call: TRBD1; v_call: TRBV19; clone_size: -; j_call: TRBJ1-5
cdr3_aa: CASRTGNNSPLHF; cdr3_nt: TGTGCCAGCAGGACAGGGAACAATTCACCCCTCCACTTT; d_call: TRBD1; v_call: TRBV25-1; clone_size: -; j_call: TRBJ1-6
cdr3_aa: CASSLEGTSGSSYNEQFF; cdr3_nt: TGCGCCAGCAGCTTGGAGGGGACTAGCGGGAGCTCCTACAATGAGCAGTTCTTC; d_call: TRBD2; v_call: TRBV5-1; clone_size: -; j_call: TRBJ2-1
cdr3_aa: CASSLSGGTYEQYF; cdr3_nt: TGTGCCAGCAGCTTGTCTGGGGGGACCTACGAGCAGTACTTC; d_call: -; v_call: TRBV5-4; clone_size: -; j_call: TRBJ2-7
cdr3_aa: CATKQGEISGNTIYF; cdr3_nt: TGTGCCACGAAACAGGGGGAAATTTCTGGAAACACCATATATTTT; d_call: TRBD1; v_call: TRBV10-3; clone_size: -; j_call: TRBJ1-3
cdr3_aa: CASGDQPQHF; cdr3_nt: TGTGCCAGCGGAGATCAGCCCCAGCATTTT; d_call: -; v_call: TRBV2; clone_size: -; j_call: TRBJ1-5
cdr3_aa: CSAGGGQGAYEQYF; cdr3_nt: TGCAGCGCGGGGGGCGGACAGGGGGCTTACGAGCAGTACTTC; d_call: TRBD1; v_call: TRBV29-1; clone_size: few; j_call: TRBJ2-7
cdr3_aa: CASSPSTGETQYF; cdr3_nt: TGTGCCAGCAGTCCCTCGACGGGAGAGACCCAGTACTTC; d_call: -; v_call: TRBV6-5; clone_size: -; j_call: TRBJ2-5
cdr3_aa: CASSLFLGQAGNSPLHF; cdr3_nt: TGCGCCAGCAGCTTGTTCCTCGGACAGGCGGGAAATTCACCCCTCCACTTT; d_call: TRBD1; v_call: TRBV5-1; clone_size: -; j_call: TRBJ1-6
cdr3_aa: CASSLYRGQGNTIYF; cdr3_nt: TGTGCCAGCAGCCTTTATAGGGGGCAAGGAAACACCATATATTTT; d_call: TRBD1; v_call: TRBV14; clone_size: -; j_call: TRBJ1-3
cdr3_aa: CASSLYRQGMASYNSPLHF; cdr3_nt: TGTGCCAGCAGTCTATACCGACAGGGTATGGCCTCCTATAATTCACCCCTCCACTTT; d_call: TRBD1; v_call: TRBV28; clone_size: -; j_call: TRBJ1-6
cdr3_aa: CASSLDIGGNYGYTF; cdr3_nt: TGCGCCAGCAGCTTGGATATAGGAGGCAACTATGGCTACACCTTC; d_call: -; v_call: TRBV5-1; clone_size: -; j_call: TRBJ1-2
cdr3_aa: CASSVGTGYSNQPQHF; cdr3_nt: TGTGCCAGCAGCGTAGGGACAGGGTATAGCAATCAGCCCCAGCATTTT; d_call: TRBD1; v_call: TRBV9; clone_size: few; j_call: TRBJ1-5
cdr3_aa: CASSFIPGNTGELFF; cdr3_nt: TGTGCCAGCAGTTTTATTCCAGGGAACACCGGGGAGCTGTTTTTT; d_call: -; v_call: TRBV27; clone_size: few; j_call: TRBJ2-2
cdr3_aa: CASSIRTGGETQYF; cdr3_nt: TGTGCCAGTAGTATCAGGACAGGCGGCGAGACCCAGTACTTC; d_call: TRBD1; v_call: TRBV19; clone_size: once; j_call: TRBJ2-5
cdr3_aa: CASSLGRAGGYEQYF; cdr3_nt: TGTGCCAGCAGCTTAGGTCGGGCAGGAGGCTACGAGCAGTACTTC; d_call: -; v_call: TRBV7-8; clone_size: once; j_call: TRBJ2-7
cdr3_aa: CASSSSGQGVYGYTF; cdr3_nt: -; d_call: -; v_call: TRBV28; clone_size: -; j_call: TRBJ1-2
cdr3_aa: CASSLGRNIPQHF; cdr3_nt: TGTGCCAGCAGTTTAGGGCGGAATATACCCCAGCATTTT; d_call: -; v_call: TRBV12-3/TRBV12-4; clone_size: -; j_call: TRBJ1-5
cdr3_aa: CAIRGTGRNYGYTF; cdr3_nt: TGTGCCATCCGCGGGACAGGCCGTAACTATGGCTACACCTTC; d_call: TRBD1; v_call: TRBV6-5; clone_size: -; j_call: TRBJ1-2
cdr3_aa: CASRPSPAGLGNQPQHF; cdr3_nt: TGTGCCAGCAGACCTTCTCCTGCAGGGTTAGGAAATCAGCCCCAGCATTTT; d_call: -; v_call: TRBV5-5; clone_size: -; j_call: TRBJ1-5
cdr3_aa: CASSSEQGWNTIYF; cdr3_nt: TGTGCCAGCAGCAGCGAACAGGGCTGGAACACCATATATTTT; d_call: -; v_call: TRBV6-5; clone_size: -; j_call: TRBJ1-3
cdr3_aa: CSASGGRGELNTEAFF; cdr3_nt: TGCAGCGCGTCAGGGGGTCGGGGAGAATTGAACACTGAAGCTTTCTTT; d_call: TRBD1; v_call: TRBV29-1; clone_size: -; j_call: TRBJ1-1
cdr3_aa: CASGPRHGSSYNEQFF; cdr3_nt: TGCGCCAGCGGACCGCGGCACGGGAGCTCCTACAATGAGCAGTTCTTC; d_call: -; v_call: TRBV5-1; clone_size: -; j_call: TRBJ2-1
cdr3_aa: CASSSGLAGDYNEQFF; cdr3_nt: TGCGCCAGCAGCTCCGGACTAGCGGGAGACTACAATGAGCAGTTCTTC; d_call: TRBD2; v_call: TRBV5-1; clone_size: -; j_call: TRBJ2-1
cdr3_aa: CASTWASVNTEAFF; cdr3_nt: TGTGCCAGCACCTGGGCATCCGTGAACACTGAAGCTTTCTTT; d_call: -; v_call: TRBV28; clone_size: -; j_call: TRBJ1-1